This T cell receptor (beta chain) was retrieved from a study of blood T cell repertoires in COVID-19. Study overall: Whether acute or convalescent, the COVID-19 samples came from the United States, Italy and Spain. T cells, B-cell-depleted T cells, or PBMCs supplied cDNA or gDNA.

The Seattle site enrolled patients during active infection and followed them longitudinally. Only in-frame clones appear in the TCRdb table, and some are missing; sequencing was by immunoSEQ multiplex PCR. The sample holds around 230,000 clones, almost 85% seen once. This receptor was obtained from a man between 50 and 59 years old with COVID-19, enrolled during active disease. Sequences were obtained from peripheral blood.

CDR3 protein: CSVGRGRGANVLTF. The DNA for the CDR3 is TGCAGCGTTGGCAGGGGGCGCGGGGCCAACGTCCTGACTTTC. The chain links TRBV29-1 to TRBJ2-6; TRBD1 agrees at 8 bases. CDR3 length equals 14 residues. V was pared by 4 bases and J by 4 bases, with 3 bases of the junction left unmatched. The germline V gene has CDR1 SQVTM and CDR2 ANQGSEA.